These 27 T cell receptor beta chains share one sample of origin, sequenced in a study of identical twins. TCRdb reprocessed the 5' RACE reads via MiXCR and lists one record per CDR3 protein. The table includes about 200,000 distinct CDR3 sequences, around 10% detected once. The sequenced material came from memory (CD45RO+) T cells sorted from blood. The receptors were sampled from a woman under 30 in good health.

The table lists this clonotype with a few counts. This chain joins TRBV5-1 and TRBJ2-3; 8 bases line up with TRBD2. The CDR3 sequence is 14 residues long. Germline V gene sequence: CDR1 SGHRS, CDR2 YFSETQ. Trimming cost V 1 base and J 5 bases; bases outside gene matches: 3. For the CDR3, the DNA is TGCGCCAGCAGCTTGAATCTAGCGGGAGATACGCAGTATTTT. This encodes CASSLNLAGDTQYF.

This clonotype was observed at least ten times. The chain links TRBV5-1 to TRBJ2-3; D gene uncertain. Germline CDR1 SGHRS, CDR2 YFSETQ. The CDR3 is 13 residues long. V was cut by 4 bases and J by 1 base, with 7 bases left in between. The CDR3 DNA reads as TGCGCCAGCAGCACGTCGGGCACAGATACGCAGTATTTT. Its translation is CASSTSGTDTQYF. Based on the CDR3 plus reference TRBV5-1 and TRBJ2-3, the full variable domain is KAGVTQTPRYLIKTRGQQVTLSCSPISGHRSVSWYQQTPGQGLQFLFEYFSETQRNKGNFPGRFSGRQFSNSRSEMNVSTLELGDSALYLCASSTSGTDTQYFGPGTRLTVL.

The table lists this clonotype with a few counts. This chain uses TRBV14 with TRBJ2-7, with TRBD1 as a possible D gene (5 bases). The CDR3 has 14 amino acids. The germline V gene has CDR1 SGHDN and CDR2 FVKESK. Trimming took 1 base from V and 6 from J, leaving 13 bases between them. DNA of the CDR3: TGTGCCAGCAGCCAAGGTCAGACAGCCCGCGAGCAGTACTTC. As protein: CASSQGQTAREQYF.

This clonotype was detected ten times or more. This sequence joins TRBV4-2 and TRBJ2-5; 11 bases are a match to TRBD1. V was pared by 0 bases and J by 4 bases, with 7 bases of the junction left unmatched. The CDR3 runs to 17 residues. Germline V lookup: CDR1 LGHNA, CDR2 YNFKEQ. CDR3 residues: CASSQEFQDRGRETQYF. The CDR3 coding sequence is TGTGCCAGCAGCCAAGAGTTCCAGGACAGGGGGCGAGAGACCCAGTACTTC.

This clonotype was seen at least ten times. The V and J genes are TRBV5-1 and TRBJ1-5; a weak D match, TRBD1 (6 bases). Trimming removed 0 bases at V and 3 bases at J, with 10 bases between. CDR3 size: 15 residues. Germline assignment: CDR1 SGHRS and CDR2 YFSETQ. In nucleotides, the CDR3 is TGCGCCAGCAGCTTGGATGGACAGAACAATCAGCCCCAGCATTTT. This encodes CASSLDGQNNQPQHF.

This clonotype was seen at least ten times. The gene calls are TRBV5-1 and TRBJ1-1, with D possibly matching TRBD1 (6 bases). Germline V gene sequence: CDR1 SGHRS, CDR2 YFSETQ. The V end lost 4 bases, the J end lost 0 bases, and 10 bases lay between the germline ends. The CDR3 has 14 residues. The CDR3 sequence is CASSTGQMNTEAFF. The CDR3 bases are TGCGCCAGCAGCACGGGACAAATGAACACTGAAGCTTTCTTT.

There are many counts of this clonotype. The chain couples TRBV3-1 to TRBJ2-7, with TRBD2 identical over 10 bases. V shed 1 base, J shed 3 bases, and the junction held 6 bases outside the gene matches. CDR1 is LGHDT and CDR2 is YNNKEL in the germline V gene (reference sequence). This CDR3 comprises 16 residues. The chain's CDR3 is CASSQVGTSENYEQYF. The CDR3 coding sequence is TGTGCCAGCAGCCAAGTCGGGACTAGCGAGAACTACGAGCAGTACTTC.

This chain joins TRBV20-1 and TRBJ2-2; 10 positions agree with TRBD2. CDR3 length: 17 residues. J lost 4 bases, V lost 5 bases, and 13 bases had no gene match. Germline V gene sequence: CDR1 DFQATT, CDR2 SNEGSKA (reference sequence). The DNA for the CDR3 is TGCAGTGCTCACTCGCTAGCGGGAGCGGAGGGCACCGGGGAGCTGTTTTTT. Encoded protein: CSAHSLAGAEGTGELFF.

This clonotype was seen only a few times. The chain combines TRBV7-2 with TRBJ1-2; the D is unclear. The CDR3 runs to 13 residues. V shed 5 bases and J shed 4 bases, with 11 bases lying between them. CDR1 and CDR2 (germline): SGHTA, FQGNSA. The CDR3: CASSHSPSYGYTF. The CDR3 nucleotides read TGTGCCAGCAGCCACTCCCCCAGCTATGGCTACACCTTC.

The chain's CDR3 is CASNRPISNQPQHF. In DNA, the CDR3 is TGTGCCAGCAACAGGCCTATTAGCAATCAGCCCCAGCATTTT. The chain couples TRBV5-8 to TRBJ1-5; maybe TRBD1 (5 bases). Per the germline V gene, CDR1 is SGHTS and CDR2 is YDEGEE. Between the trimmed V and J ends, which lost 6 bases and 0 bases, there was a span of 10 bases. CDR3 length: 14 residues.

This clonotype appeared a few times. This chain connects TRBV20-1 to TRBJ1-1; D gene unclear. Germline V gene data show CDR1 as DFQATT and CDR2 as SNEGSKA (reference sequence). This CDR3 is 12 amino acids long. V lost 3 bases to trimming and J lost 5 bases, with 10 bases between them. Here the CDR3 DNA reads TGCAGTGCTAGGGTCGGGGTGACTGAAGCTTTCTTT. It encodes CSARVGVTEAFF.

This sequence joins TRBV29-1 and TRBJ1-2; the match to TRBD1 covers 7 bases. Germline values: CDR1 SQVTM, CDR2 ANQGSEA. This CDR3 contains 13 residues. The V segment lost 0 bases and the J segment 3 bases; nucleotides outside the gene matches: 1. This CDR3 reads CSVEDRGDYGYTF. As DNA, the CDR3 is TGCAGCGTTGAAGACAGGGGGGACTATGGCTACACCTTC.

The chain combines TRBV12-3 or TRBV12-4 with TRBJ2-7; no reliable D call. Trimming cost V 3 bases and J 2 bases, with 8 bases left between them. The CDR3 is made up of 13 amino acids. The CDR3, as DNA: TGTGCCAGCAGTTTGCAGGAGCCCTACGAGCAGTACTTC. Translated, it gives CASSLQEPYEQYF.

This clonotype occurred a few times. The chain employs TRBV12-3 or TRBV12-4 and TRBJ2-3, with D possibly TRBD2 on 6 matching bases. The V and J ends lost 7 bases and 2 bases respectively, with 25 bases between them. This CDR3 is built from 18 residues. The CDR3: CASTSRDSVRGPTDTQYF. As DNA, the CDR3 is TGTGCCAGCACCTCGAGGGACTCTGTGAGGGGTCCCACAGATACGCAGTATTTT.

Comments on this clonotype: With a much larger clone just one base away, this may be a read error. This sequence joins TRBV19 and TRBJ2-1; 8 positions match TRBD2. This CDR3 is built from 16 residues. Germline loops: CDR1 LNHDA, CDR2 SQIVND (reference sequence). This chain's CDR3 is CASSLPASGSSNERFF. CDR3 nucleotide sequence: TGTGCCAGTAGTCTTCCCGCCAGCGGGAGTTCTAATGAGCGGTTCTTC.

This chain links TRBV18 with TRBJ2-1; the D gene is possibly TRBD2 (6 bases). V was pared by 3 bases and J by 7 bases, with 16 bases between. The CDR3 length is 15 residues. The germline CDR1 and CDR2 sequences are KGHSH and LQKENI. The CDR3 reads CASSPRTQAGNEQFF. The CDR3 coding sequence is TGTGCCAGCTCACCCCGGACTCAGGCGGGGAATGAGCAGTTCTTC.

This clonotype was observed a handful of times. This chain uses TRBV12-3 or TRBV12-4 with TRBJ2-7; 11 bases align to TRBD1. The trim removed 6 bases at V and 1 base at J, leaving 8 bases unmatched. The CDR3 length is 16 residues. CDR3 nucleotides: TGTGCCAGCAGCCTACCCCGGGACAGGGGGTCCTACGAGCAGTACTTC. This encodes CASSLPRDRGSYEQYF.

V gene TRBV5-5 combines with J gene TRBJ1-1; D is uncertain. This CDR3 region has 16 residues. In germline, CDR1 is SGHKS, CDR2 YYEKEE (reference sequence). V lost 3 bases and J lost 3, with 18 bases in between. This CDR3 is CASSSTQTDGYTEAFF. CDR3 coding DNA: TGTGCCAGCAGCTCCACCCAAACTGACGGTTACACTGAAGCTTTCTTT. Variable domain in full (rest from reference TRBV5-5 and TRBJ1-1): DAGVTQSPTHLIKTRGQQVTLRCSPISGHKSVSWYQQVLGQGPQFIFQYYEKEERGRGNFPDRFSARQFPNYSSELNVNALLLGDSALYLCASSSTQTDGYTEAFFGQGTRLTVV.

This clonotype was counted only a few times. The chain employs TRBV30 and TRBJ2-1; no firm D call. The germline gives CDR1 GTSNPN, CDR2 SVGIG (reference sequence). The CDR3 runs 13 residues. V was shortened by 5 bases and J by 5 bases, with 13 bases between the two germline ends. DNA for the CDR3: TGTGCCTGGGGTAGAGATCTCCACAATGAGCAGTTCTTC. Its protein is CAWGRDLHNEQFF.

This chain joins TRBV10-3 and TRBJ1-1; 7 nucleotides line up with TRBD1. After removal of 7 bases from V and 3 bases from J, the junction contained 5 bases not matched to a gene. The germline V gene has CDR1 ENHRY and CDR2 SYGVKD. The CDR3 has 13 residues. In nucleotides, the CDR3 is TGTGCCATCAATCAGGGGGGAGACACTGAAGCTTTCTTT. It specifies CAINQGGDTEAFF.

The rearrangement links TRBV27 to TRBJ2-3, with no clear D. The CDR3 is made up of 15 amino acids. Trimming removed 6 bases from V and 1 base from J, with 14 bases in between. Germline-derived CDR1 and CDR2 are MNHEY and SMNVEV (reference sequence). CDR3 bases: TGTGCCAGCAGCCCTTACCGCGGAGGCACAGATACGCAGTATTTT. The encoded protein is CASSPYRGGTDTQYF.

The chain recombines TRBV7-2 with TRBJ1-1; D remains ambiguous. Trimming took 1 base from V and 4 from J, leaving 13 bases between them. Per germline, CDR1 SGHTA and CDR2 FQGNSA. The CDR3 is made up of 15 amino acids. The DNA of the CDR3 is TGTGCCAGCAGCTTAGTGGGAGCCAGACGCACTGAAGCTTTCTTT. This codes for CASSLVGARRTEAFF.

This clonotype was seen many times. The gene calls are TRBV6-2 or TRBV6-3 and TRBJ2-7, with D perhaps matching TRBD2 (5 bases). CDR3 length: 11 residues. Trimming cost V 8 bases and J 3 bases, with 8 bases left between them. CDR1 is MNHEY and CDR2 is SVGEGT in the germline V gene. CDR3 in DNA: TGTGCCAGCGGTGGGAGCTACGAGCAGTACTTC. This encodes CASGGSYEQYF.

The sample holds a few counts of this clonotype. The chain carries TRBV7-8 and TRBJ2-1; TRBD2 aligns across 9 bases. V lost 5 bases, J lost 9 bases, and 14 bases stayed unmatched. This CDR3 comprises 16 residues. The germline gives CDR1 SGHVS, CDR2 FQNEAQ. The CDR3 loop reads CASSPLAGGSLGEQFF. The CDR3 bases are TGTGCCAGCAGCCCCCTGGCGGGGGGGTCGTTAGGTGAGCAGTTCTTC.

This clonotype has more than one count but fewer than ten. The V and J genes are TRBV6-2 or TRBV6-3 and TRBJ1-5, with 10 bases fitting TRBD1. The CDR3 runs to 14 residues. CDR1 and CDR2 from the germline V gene are MNHEY and SVGEGT. The V segment lost 6 bases and the J segment 7 bases; nucleotides outside the gene matches: 6. CDR3 DNA: TGTGCCAGCAGCACCGGACAGGGGGGGCAGCCCCAGCATTTT. It translates to CASSTGQGGQPQHF.

The chain carries TRBV20-1 and TRBJ2-7; no firm D call. Germline loops: CDR1 DFQATT, CDR2 SNEGSKA (reference sequence). Trimming shortened V by 3 bases and J by 0 bases, and 9 bases separated the two germline ends. The CDR3 totals 13 residues. Written as DNA, the CDR3 is TGCAGTGCTAGGGGCAGGATCTCCTACGAGCAGTACTTC. The encoded protein is CSARGRISYEQYF.

J is TRBJ2-1 and V is TRBV3-1; tentative D call: TRBD2 (5 bases). Between the trimmed V and J ends, which lost 5 bases and 5 bases, there was a span of 19 bases. CDR3 size: 16 residues. Per germline, CDR1 LGHDT and CDR2 YNNKEL (reference sequence). For the CDR3, the DNA is TGTGCCAGCAGCGCTGGAGGTAGGCGCCCGCACAATGAGCAGTTCTTC. This gives the protein CASSAGGRRPHNEQFF.